This TCR beta chain was sequenced during a study of T-cell reconstitution after alpha-beta-depleted transplantation in children. General study results and limits: By one year post-transplant, T-cell counts and diversity largely arose from T cells that were newly produced. Approximately two months post-transplant, alpha-beta T cells reportedly originated from several hundred expanded graft clones. Surviving recipient T cells and thymic progenitors accounted for the high day-60 TCRbeta diversity observed in some patients.

Construction of the TCRbeta library involved unique molecular identifiers. One entry per CDR3 protein results from TCRdb running MiXCR on the PCR reads. Of 200,000 or so distinct CDR3 sequences in the sample, 6.6% were seen once. This clonotype was recorded at least ten times. No antigen is known for it. The CDR3 has 15 residues. Germline V gives CDR1 SEHNR, CDR2 FQNEAQ (reference sequence). Trimming took 4 bases from V and 5 from J; bases not matched to a gene: 7. Source: PBMCs, taken before TCRalphabeta/CD19-depleted stem cell transplant. V gene TRBV7-9 combines with J gene TRBJ2-2; 7 bases map to TRBD2. The receptor comes from a boy younger than 10 with acute lymphoblastic leukemia, due to receive a stem cell transplant. The CDR3 DNA sequence: TGTGCCAGCAGCTCCAGCGGAGCGGGGACCGGGGAGCTGTTTTTT. It encodes CASSSSGAGTGELFF.